This T cell receptor (beta chain) was obtained from a study of human T cells and chemical hapten exposure. This clonotype was counted a few times. Its antigen is unknown. Study-wide results and caveats: No change in TCRs above 1 in 1000 frequency was produced by DPC sensitization. Expanded TCRs were compared with controls, and the expanded TCRs formed significantly more large CDR3 similarity clusters. It should be noted that donors had alopecia, so their immune response may differ from healthy people's.

Attachment of unique molecular identifiers to individual cDNA molecules was performed in the library. TCRdb re-called the RACE reads with MiXCR, one entry per CDR3 protein. This sample carries under 40,000 distinct CDR3 sequences, around 10% of them seen once, and the ten largest clones take approximately 1.9%. The time point is: pre-sensitization, week 0. The treatment is: therapeutic diphenylcyclopropenone sensitization with weekly scalp DPC. Total RNA was extracted from unfractionated whole blood. The CDR3 loop spans 14 amino acids. Germline V gives CDR1 SNHLY, CDR2 FYNNEI. Trimming took off 4 bases at V and 1 base at J, with 10 bases between the two ends.

The chain links TRBV2 to TRBJ1-1; D call uncertain. This clonotype was obtained from a middle-aged woman with alopecia areata. Some clones in this sample may be carry-over from other donors' samples. The sample in question was whole blood, obtained in connection with sensitization to the hapten diphenylcyclopropenone (DPC). The CDR3: CASSAYGQNTEAFF. CDR3 DNA sequence: TGTGCCAGCAGTGCCTACGGCCAGAACACTGAAGCTTTCTTT.